This is a list of T cell receptor beta chains from one sample in a study of shared clonotypes between healthy human individuals. Libraries were prepared by immunoSEQ multiplex PCR; TCRdb keeps only in-frame clonotypes and omits some of them. In the table there are 520,000 or so clones, about four fifths of which are singletons. The sample comprised PBMCs. The receptor source for this set is a woman aged 40 to 49 in good health. Some clones in this sample may be carry-over from other donors' samples. Each CDR3 is given with its conserved first and last residue.

>TRBJ1-4|TRBV6-1
CASRQGRANEKLFF
>TRBJ2-7|TRBV6-5
CASSSGTPSYEQYF
>TRBJ1-5|TRBV28
CASSLWTGNQPQHF
>TRBJ1-4|TRBV9
CASSVAINEKLFF
>TRBJ1-2|TRBV6-1
CASSEEGASNYGYTF
>TRBJ1-5|TRBV6-4
CASSQVQGANNQPQHF
>TRBJ2-2|TRBV19
CASSMGVLNTGELFF
>TRBJ2-2|TRBV7-3
CASSSQALNTGELFF
>TRBJ2-5|TRBV5-6
CASFSRRLAGVGRETQYF
>TRBJ1-5|TRBV7-2
CASSLRLGRGVQPQHF
>TRBJ1-2|TRBV6-1
CASSEKGIAVYGYTF
>TRBJ2-2|TRBV11-3
CASSLLNTGELFF
>TRBJ1-1|TRBV7-2
CASSLQSRDTEAFF
>TRBJ2-5|TRBV7-2
CASSLVAPPAETQYF
>TRBJ2-2|TRBV5-1
CASTGTSNTGELFF
>TRBJ2-4|TRBV4-2
CASSPRGGVGAKNIQYF
>TRBJ2-7|TRBV28
CASSLQWDNYEQYF
>TRBJ1-2|TRBV2
CASSLSQANYGYTF
>TRBJ1-5|TRBV2
CASSGQGGNQPQHF
>TRBJ1-1|TRBV7-9
CASSPTVLGIYEAFF
>TRBJ2-1|TRBV5-4
CASSLKTSGRAGRWNEQFF
>TRBJ1-4|TRBV6-4
CASRGGHKENLGEKLFF
>TRBJ2-1|TRBV6-5
CASSYGGSSYNEQFF
>TRBJ1-1|TRBV19
CASSKGTGIEWTEAFF
>TRBJ2-1|TRBV7-2
CASSPPSGLGSVQFF
>TRBJ1-6|TRBV5-5
CASSLVGYNSPLHF
>TRBJ1-1|TRBV10-3
CAISRFTSSSTGRRTEAFF
>TRBJ2-6|TRBV21-1
CASTRWGGRPGLRGANVLTF
>TRBJ1-1|TRBV2
CASRGDEGYTEAFF
>TRBJ2-7|TRBV27
CASRTAPLMVSEQYF
>TRBJ2-5|TRBV11-2
CASSPPASPQETQYF
>TRBJ1-3|TRBV29-1
CSALSGNTIYF
>TRBJ2-7|TRBV2
CASSGDHYEQYF
>TRBJ1-2|TRBV7-2
CASSFRSGYGYTF
>TRBJ2-4|TRBV28
CASSFSLRAKNIQYF
>TRBJ2-1|TRBV19
CASSPSGTGGLGGVYNEQFF
>TRBJ2-2|TRBV4-3
CASSQDLLNTGELFF
>TRBJ2-3|TRBV5-1
CASSRQGSLTDTQYF
>TRBJ2-3|TRBV28
CASSLSWDTQYF
>TRBJ1-6|TRBV5-1
CASSLSWGVSGSNSPLHF
>TRBJ2-5|TRBV5-6
CASSWGIEQETQYF
>TRBJ1-2|TRBV5-6
CASRVTGFDYGYTF
>TRBJ2-1|TRBV10-3
CAIRLGLAGNNEQFF
>TRBJ2-1|TRBV23-1
CASSRPREVNEQFF
>TRBJ2-1|TRBV29-1
CSVEESGVEQFF
>TRBJ2-7|TRBV4-1
CASSQEVGRSYEQYF
>TRBJ2-1|TRBV6-1
CASSEWGTSGMMSSYNEQFF
>TRBJ2-1|TRBV9
CASSVDNNEQFF
>TRBJ1-6|TRBV5-6
CASSRPGTGNVSPLHF
>TRBJ2-1|TRBV6-5
CASRFSGTYNEQFF
>TRBJ2-5|TRBV21-1
CASSKSEGGDSETQYF
>TRBJ2-3|TRBV11-2
CASSPLGGLFTDTQYF
>TRBJ1-4|TRBV6-5
CASRKWDTNEKLFF